This TCR beta chain originates from a study of technical replicates of blood from a few donors. V shed 1 base and J shed 5 bases, with 15 bases lying between them. Germline V lookup: CDR1 SGHVS, CDR2 FQNEAQ. The CDR3 consists of 16 residues. The data were produced by immunoSEQ multiplex PCR, yet TCRdb's version contains in-frame clones alone and is incomplete. The sample gives tens of thousands of clones, 95% to 98% of which show up once; over 0.15% is in the top ten. The rearrangement uses TRBV7-8 and TRBJ1-5; no reliable D call. Input material: T cells isolated from PBMCs. This TCR came from a human donor in good health. The CDR3 DNA reads as TGTGCCAGCAGCTTAGGGCGGCAGATGCTTTATCAGCCCCAGCATTTT. It yields the protein CASSLGRQMLYQPQHF.